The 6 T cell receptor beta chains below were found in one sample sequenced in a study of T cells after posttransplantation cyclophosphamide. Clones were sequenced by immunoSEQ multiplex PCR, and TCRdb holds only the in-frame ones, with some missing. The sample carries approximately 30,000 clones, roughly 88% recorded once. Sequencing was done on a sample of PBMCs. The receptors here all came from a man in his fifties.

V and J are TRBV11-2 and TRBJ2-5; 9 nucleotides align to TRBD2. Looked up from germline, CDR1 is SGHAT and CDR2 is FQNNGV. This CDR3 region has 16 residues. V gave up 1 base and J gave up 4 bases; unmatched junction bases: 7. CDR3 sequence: CASSLGGGGAGETQYF. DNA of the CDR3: TGTGCCAGCAGCTTAGGAGGCGGGGGGGCCGGAGAGACCCAGTACTTC.

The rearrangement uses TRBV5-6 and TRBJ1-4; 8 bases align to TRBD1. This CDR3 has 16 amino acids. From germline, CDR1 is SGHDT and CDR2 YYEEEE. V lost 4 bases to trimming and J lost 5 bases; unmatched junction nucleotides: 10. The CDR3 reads CASSTDRDKVNEKLFF. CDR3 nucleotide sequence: TGTGCCAGCAGCACGGACAGGGATAAAGTAAATGAAAAACTGTTTTTT.

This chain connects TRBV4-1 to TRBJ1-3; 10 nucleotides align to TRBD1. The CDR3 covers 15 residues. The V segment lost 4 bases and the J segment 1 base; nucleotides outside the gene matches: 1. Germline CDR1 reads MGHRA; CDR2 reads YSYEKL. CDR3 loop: CASSRDRGSGNTIYF. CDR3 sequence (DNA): TGCGCCAGCAGCCGGGACAGGGGTTCTGGAAACACCATATATTTT.

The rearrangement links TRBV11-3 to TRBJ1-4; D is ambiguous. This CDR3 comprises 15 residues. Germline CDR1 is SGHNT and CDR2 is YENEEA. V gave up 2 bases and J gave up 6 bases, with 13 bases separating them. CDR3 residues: CASSLFSGTDEKLFF. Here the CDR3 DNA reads TGTGCCAGCAGCTTATTCTCAGGAACCGATGAAAAACTGTTTTTT.

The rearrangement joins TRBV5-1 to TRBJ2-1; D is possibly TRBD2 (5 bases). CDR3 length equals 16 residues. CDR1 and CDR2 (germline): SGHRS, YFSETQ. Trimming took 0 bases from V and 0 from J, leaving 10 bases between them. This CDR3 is CASSLELRVSYNEQFF. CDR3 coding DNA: TGCGCCAGCAGCTTGGAATTGAGGGTCTCCTACAATGAGCAGTTCTTC.

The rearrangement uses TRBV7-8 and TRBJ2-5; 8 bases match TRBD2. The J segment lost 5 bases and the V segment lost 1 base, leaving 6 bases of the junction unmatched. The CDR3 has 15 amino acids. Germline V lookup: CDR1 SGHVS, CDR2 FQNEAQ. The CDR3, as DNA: TGTGCCAGCAGCTTAGTCGGGGGGGCCATCGAGACCCAGTACTTC. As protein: CASSLVGGAIETQYF. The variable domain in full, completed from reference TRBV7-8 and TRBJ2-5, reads GAGVSQSPRYKVAKRGQDVALRCDPISGHVSLFWYQQALGQGPEFLTYFQNEAQLDKSGLPSDRFFAERPEGSVSTLKIQRTQQEDSAVYLCASSLVGGAIETQYFGPGTRLLVL.